This T cell receptor beta chain was sequenced for a study of T cells in Graves' hyperthyroidism and ophthalmopathy. Study-level points and caveats: Blood also contained most expanded thyroid clonotypes above 0.001.

The germline CDR1 and CDR2 sequences are SGHTA and FQGNSA. The CDR3 loop spans 16 amino acids. Patients with uncontrolled infections, other autoimmune diseases, pregnancy or lactation were excluded. TCR beta CDR3 region amplification was performed from RNA transcripts. HTBI primers were the set used in a first-round RT-PCR of the TCR CDR3. TCRdb reanalysed the multiplex PCR reads using MiXCR and keeps one entry per CDR3 protein. The sample holds about 540,000 distinct CDR3 sequences, around 45% seen once. Concerning this clonotype: What it recognizes is unknown. Germline and junction disagree at one end, which may indicate a read error.

The receptor comes from a woman in her late teens or twenties with Graves' hyperthyroidism. Sequencing was carried out using peripheral blood or thyroid tissue (not recorded which). The genes are TRBV7-2 and TRBJ2-7; 8 bases agree with TRBD1. The CDR3 loop is CASSFRRTGPQGEQYF. CDR3 DNA: TGCGCCAGCAGCTTCCGCCGGACAGGGCCCCAGGGCGAGCAGTACTTC.